One TCR beta chain is described in this entry. The data belong to a study of blood T cell repertoires in COVID-19. Libraries were prepared by immunoSEQ multiplex PCR; TCRdb keeps only in-frame clonotypes and omits some of them. The sample lists over 140,000 clones, over 60% occurring once. V lost 7 bases and J lost 6; bases outside the gene matches: 10. The germline CDR1 and CDR2 sequences are SNHLY and FYNNEI. The CDR3 spans 15 residues. The source of this sequence is a woman at least 80 years old with active or convalescent COVID-19. The sequencing input was peripheral blood. The chain is built from TRBV2 and TRBJ2-2; 8 bases line up with TRBD1. CDR3 coding DNA: TGTGCCAGCACCACCGGGACAGGAAGGGCCGGGGAGCTGTTTTTT. Residues: CASTTGTGRAGELFF. The complete variable domain, with remaining parts taken from reference TRBV2 and TRBJ2-2, reads EPEVTQTPSHQVTQMGQEVILRCVPISNHLYFYWYRQILGQKVEFLVSFYNNEISEKSEIFDDQFSVERPDGSNFTLKIRSTKLEDSAMYFCASTTGTGRAGELFFGEGSRLTVL.